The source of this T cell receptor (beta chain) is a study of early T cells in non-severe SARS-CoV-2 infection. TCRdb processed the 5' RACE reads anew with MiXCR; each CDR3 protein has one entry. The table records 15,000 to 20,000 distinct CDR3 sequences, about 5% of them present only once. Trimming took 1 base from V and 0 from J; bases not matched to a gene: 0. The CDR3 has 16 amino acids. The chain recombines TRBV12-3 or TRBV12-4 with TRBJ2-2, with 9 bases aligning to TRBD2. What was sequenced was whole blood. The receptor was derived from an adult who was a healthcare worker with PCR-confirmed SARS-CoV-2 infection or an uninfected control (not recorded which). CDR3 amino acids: CASSLVAGANTGELFF. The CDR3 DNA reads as TGTGCCAGCAGTTTAGTAGCGGGGGCGAACACCGGGGAGCTGTTTTTT.